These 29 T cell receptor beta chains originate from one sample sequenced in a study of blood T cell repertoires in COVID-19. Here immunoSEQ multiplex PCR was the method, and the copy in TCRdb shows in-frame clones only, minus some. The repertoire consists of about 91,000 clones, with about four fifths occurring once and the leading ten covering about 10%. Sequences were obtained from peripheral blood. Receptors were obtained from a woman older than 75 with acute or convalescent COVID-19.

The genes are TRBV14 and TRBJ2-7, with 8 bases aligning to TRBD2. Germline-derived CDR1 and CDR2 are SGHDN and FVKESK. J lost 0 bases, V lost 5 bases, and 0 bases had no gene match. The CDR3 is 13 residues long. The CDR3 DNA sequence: TGTGCCAGCAGCGCGGGAGGCTCCTACGAGCAGTACTTC. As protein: CASSAGGSYEQYF.

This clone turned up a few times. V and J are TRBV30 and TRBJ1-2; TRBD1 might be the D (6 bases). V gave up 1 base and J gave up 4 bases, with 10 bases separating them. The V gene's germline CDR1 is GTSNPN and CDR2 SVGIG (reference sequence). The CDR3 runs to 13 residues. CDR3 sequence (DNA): TGTGCCTGGAGTGATACAGGGACCTATGGCTACACCTTC. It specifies CAWSDTGTYGYTF.

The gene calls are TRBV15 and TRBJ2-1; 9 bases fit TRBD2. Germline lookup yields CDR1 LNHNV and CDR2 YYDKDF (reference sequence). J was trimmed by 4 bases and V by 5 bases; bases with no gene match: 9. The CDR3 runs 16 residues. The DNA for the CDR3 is TGTGCCACCAGCCTGGGTTCTAGCGGGGCTTACAATGAGCAGTTCTTC. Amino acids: CATSLGSSGAYNEQFF.

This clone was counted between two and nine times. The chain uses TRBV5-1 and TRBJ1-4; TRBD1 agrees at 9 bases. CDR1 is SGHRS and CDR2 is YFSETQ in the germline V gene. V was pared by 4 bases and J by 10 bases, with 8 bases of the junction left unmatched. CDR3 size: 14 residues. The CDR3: CASSPGQGNGKLFF. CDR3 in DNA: TGCGCCAGCAGCCCGGGACAGGGAAACGGAAAACTGTTTTTT.

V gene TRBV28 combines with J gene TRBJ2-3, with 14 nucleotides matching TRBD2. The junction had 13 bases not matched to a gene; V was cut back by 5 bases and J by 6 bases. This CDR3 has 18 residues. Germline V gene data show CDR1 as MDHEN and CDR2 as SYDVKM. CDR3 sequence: CASSVFGTSGSFGDTQYF. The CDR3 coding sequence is TGTGCCAGCAGTGTGTTCGGGACTAGCGGGAGCTTCGGGGATACGCAGTATTTT.

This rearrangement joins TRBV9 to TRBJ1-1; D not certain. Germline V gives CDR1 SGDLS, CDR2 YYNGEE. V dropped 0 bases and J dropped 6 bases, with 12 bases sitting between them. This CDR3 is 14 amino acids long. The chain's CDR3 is CASSVEGQRSEAFF. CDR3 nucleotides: TGTGCCAGCAGCGTAGAAGGGCAGCGGTCTGAAGCTTTCTTT.

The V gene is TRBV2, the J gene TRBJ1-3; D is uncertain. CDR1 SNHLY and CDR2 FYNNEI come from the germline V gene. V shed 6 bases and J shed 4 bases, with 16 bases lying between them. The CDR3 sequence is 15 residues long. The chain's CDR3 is CASSPGLVGGNTIYF. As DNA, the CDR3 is TGTGCCAGCAGCCCCGGACTCGTGGGAGGAAACACCATATATTTT.

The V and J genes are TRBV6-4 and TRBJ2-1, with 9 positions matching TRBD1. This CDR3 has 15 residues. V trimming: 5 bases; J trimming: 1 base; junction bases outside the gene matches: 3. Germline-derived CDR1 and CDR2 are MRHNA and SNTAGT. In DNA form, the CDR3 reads TGTGCCAGCAGTCCCGGGACAGGGTCCTACAATGAGCAGTTCTTC. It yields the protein CASSPGTGSYNEQFF.

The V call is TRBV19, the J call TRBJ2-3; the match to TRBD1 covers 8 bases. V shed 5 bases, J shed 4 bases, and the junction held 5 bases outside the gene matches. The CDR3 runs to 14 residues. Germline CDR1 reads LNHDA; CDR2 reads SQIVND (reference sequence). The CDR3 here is CASSARGRADTQYF. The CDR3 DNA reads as TGTGCCAGTAGTGCCAGGGGGCGTGCAGATACGCAGTATTTT.

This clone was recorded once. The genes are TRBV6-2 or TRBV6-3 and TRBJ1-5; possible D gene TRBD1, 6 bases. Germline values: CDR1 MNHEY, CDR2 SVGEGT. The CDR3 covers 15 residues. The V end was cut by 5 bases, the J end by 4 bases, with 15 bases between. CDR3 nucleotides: TGTGCCAGCAGTCGGACAGAGCCTAAGAATCAGCCCCAGCATTTT. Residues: CASSRTEPKNQPQHF.

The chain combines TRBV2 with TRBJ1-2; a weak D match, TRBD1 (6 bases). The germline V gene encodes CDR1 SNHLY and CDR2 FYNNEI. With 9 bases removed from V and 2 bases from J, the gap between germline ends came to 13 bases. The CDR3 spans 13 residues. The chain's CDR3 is CASSQQGNYGYTF. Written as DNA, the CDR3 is TGTGCCAGTAGTCAACAGGGCAACTATGGCTACACCTTC.

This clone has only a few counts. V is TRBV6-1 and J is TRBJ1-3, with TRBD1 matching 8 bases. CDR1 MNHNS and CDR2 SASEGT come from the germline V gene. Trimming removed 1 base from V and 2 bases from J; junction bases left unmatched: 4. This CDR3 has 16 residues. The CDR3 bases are TGTGCCAGCAGTGAAGAAACAGGGGGTACTGGAAACACCATATATTTT. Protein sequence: CASSEETGGTGNTIYF.

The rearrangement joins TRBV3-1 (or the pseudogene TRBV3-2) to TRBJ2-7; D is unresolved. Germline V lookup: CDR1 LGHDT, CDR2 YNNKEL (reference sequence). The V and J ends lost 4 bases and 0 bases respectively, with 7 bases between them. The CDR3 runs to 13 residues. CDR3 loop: CASSPPSSYEQYF. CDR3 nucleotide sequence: TGTGCCAGCAGCCCCCCATCCTCCTACGAGCAGTACTTC.

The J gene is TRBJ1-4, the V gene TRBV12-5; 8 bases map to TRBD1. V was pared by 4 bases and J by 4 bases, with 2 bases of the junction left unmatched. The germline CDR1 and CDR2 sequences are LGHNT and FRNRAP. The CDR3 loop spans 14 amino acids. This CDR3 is CASGWGQVNEKLFF. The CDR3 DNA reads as TGTGCTAGTGGTTGGGGACAGGTTAATGAAAAACTGTTTTTT.

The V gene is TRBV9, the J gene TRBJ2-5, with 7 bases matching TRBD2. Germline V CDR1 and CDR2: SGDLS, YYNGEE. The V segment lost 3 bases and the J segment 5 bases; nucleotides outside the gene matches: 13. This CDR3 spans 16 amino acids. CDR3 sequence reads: CASSAAGGGGAETQYF. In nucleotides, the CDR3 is TGTGCCAGCAGCGCCGCGGGTGGGGGGGGTGCGGAGACCCAGTACTTC.

CDR3 residues: CASSVGSGAYSYNEQFF. In nucleotides, the CDR3 is TGTGCCAGCAGCGTCGGGAGCGGGGCATATTCCTACAATGAGCAGTTCTTC. This chain connects TRBV4-2 to TRBJ2-1; TRBD2 agrees at 7 bases. V dropped 5 bases and J dropped 1; count of bases not matched to a gene: 11. The germline CDR1 and CDR2 sequences are LGHNA and YNFKEQ. The CDR3 is 17 residues long.

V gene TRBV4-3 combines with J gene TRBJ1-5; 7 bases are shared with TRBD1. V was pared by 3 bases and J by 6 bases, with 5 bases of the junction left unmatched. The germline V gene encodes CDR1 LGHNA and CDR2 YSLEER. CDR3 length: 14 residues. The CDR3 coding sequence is TGCGCCAGCAGCCACCTACAGGGGTCTCAGCCCCAGCATTTT. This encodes CASSHLQGSQPQHF.

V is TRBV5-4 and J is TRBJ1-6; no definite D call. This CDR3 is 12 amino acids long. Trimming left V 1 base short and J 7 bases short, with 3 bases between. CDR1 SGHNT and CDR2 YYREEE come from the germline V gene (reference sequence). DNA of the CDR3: TGTGCCAGCAGCTTGTCGAATTCACCCCTCCACTTT. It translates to CASSLSNSPLHF.

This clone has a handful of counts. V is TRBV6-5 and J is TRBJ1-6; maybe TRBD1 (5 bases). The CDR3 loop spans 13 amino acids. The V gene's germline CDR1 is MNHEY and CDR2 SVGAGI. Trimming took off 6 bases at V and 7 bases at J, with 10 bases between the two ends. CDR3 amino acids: CASRDTINSPLHF. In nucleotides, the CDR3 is TGTGCCAGCAGGGACACTATCAATTCACCCCTCCACTTT.

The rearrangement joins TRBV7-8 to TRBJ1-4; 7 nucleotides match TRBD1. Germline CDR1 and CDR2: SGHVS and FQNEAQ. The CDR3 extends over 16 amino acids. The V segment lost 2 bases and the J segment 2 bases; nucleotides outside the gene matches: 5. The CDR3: CASSLLKGATNEKLFF. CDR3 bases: TGTGCCAGCAGCTTACTTAAGGGGGCGACTAATGAAAAACTGTTTTTT.

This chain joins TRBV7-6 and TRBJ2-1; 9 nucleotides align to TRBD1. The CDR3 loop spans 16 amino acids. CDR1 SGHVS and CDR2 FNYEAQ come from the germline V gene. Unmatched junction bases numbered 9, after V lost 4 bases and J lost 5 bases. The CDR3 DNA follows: TGTGCCAGCAGCTCCCCTCGGACAGGGGCTGACAATGAGCAGTTCTTC. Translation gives CASSSPRTGADNEQFF. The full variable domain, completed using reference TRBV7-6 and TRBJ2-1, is GAGVSQSPRYKVTKRGQDVALRCDPISGHVSLYWYRQALGQGPEFLTYFNYEAQQDKSGLPNDRFSAERPEGSISTLTIQRTEQRDSAMYRCASSSPRTGADNEQFFGPGTRLTVL.

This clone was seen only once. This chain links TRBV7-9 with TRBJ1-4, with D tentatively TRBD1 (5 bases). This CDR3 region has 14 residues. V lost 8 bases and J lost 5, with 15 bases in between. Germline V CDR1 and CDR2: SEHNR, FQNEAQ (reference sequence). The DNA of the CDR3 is TGTGCCAGCGTCCTGGGACTAGACAATGAAAAACTGTTTTTT. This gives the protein CASVLGLDNEKLFF.

The CDR3 DNA sequence: TGTGCCAGCAGTGTACAGGGGGTTGAGACTGAAGCTTTCTTT. Its protein product is CASSVQGVETEAFF. This rearrangement joins TRBV2 to TRBJ1-1; 8 bases match TRBD1. The CDR3 covers 14 residues. With V trimmed by 4 bases and J by 5 bases, 6 bases remained unmatched. Germline V lookup: CDR1 SNHLY, CDR2 FYNNEI.

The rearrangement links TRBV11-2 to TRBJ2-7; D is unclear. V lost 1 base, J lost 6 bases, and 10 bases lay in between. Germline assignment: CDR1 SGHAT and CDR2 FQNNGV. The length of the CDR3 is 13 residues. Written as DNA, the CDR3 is TGTGCCAGCAGCTTAGTGGCAGAGGCCGAGCAGTACTTC. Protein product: CASSLVAEAEQYF.

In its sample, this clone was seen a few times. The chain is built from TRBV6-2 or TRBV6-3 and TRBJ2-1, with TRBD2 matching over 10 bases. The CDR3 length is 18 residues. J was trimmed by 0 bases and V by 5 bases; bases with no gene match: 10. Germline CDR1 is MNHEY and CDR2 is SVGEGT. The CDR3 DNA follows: TGTGCCAGCAGTGACCCTGGACTAGCGGCCCACTCCTACAATGAGCAGTTCTTC. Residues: CASSDPGLAAHSYNEQFF.

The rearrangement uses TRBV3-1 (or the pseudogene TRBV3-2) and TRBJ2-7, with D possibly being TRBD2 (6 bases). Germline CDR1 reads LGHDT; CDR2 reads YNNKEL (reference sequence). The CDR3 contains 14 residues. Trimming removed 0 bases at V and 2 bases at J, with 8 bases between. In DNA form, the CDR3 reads TGTGCCAGCAGCCAAGACGGGGGAGCCTACGAGCAGTACTTC. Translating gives CASSQDGGAYEQYF.

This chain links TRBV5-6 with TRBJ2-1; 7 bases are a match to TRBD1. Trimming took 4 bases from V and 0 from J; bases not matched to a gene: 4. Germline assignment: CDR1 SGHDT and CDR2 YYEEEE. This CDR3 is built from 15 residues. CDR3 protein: CASSRGQSSYNEQFF. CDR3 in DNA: TGTGCCAGCAGCCGGGGACAGAGCTCCTACAATGAGCAGTTCTTC.

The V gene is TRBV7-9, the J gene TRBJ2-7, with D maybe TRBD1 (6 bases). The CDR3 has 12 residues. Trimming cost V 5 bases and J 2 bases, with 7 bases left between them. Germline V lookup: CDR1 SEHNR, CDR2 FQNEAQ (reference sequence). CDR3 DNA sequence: TGTGCCAGCAGCGCAGGGGCCTACGAGCAGTACTTC. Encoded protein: CASSAGAYEQYF.

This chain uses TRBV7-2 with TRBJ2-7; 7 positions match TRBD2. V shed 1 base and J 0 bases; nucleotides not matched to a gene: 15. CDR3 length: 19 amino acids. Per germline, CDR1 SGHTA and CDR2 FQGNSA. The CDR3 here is CASSLVRPPGGRSSYEQYF. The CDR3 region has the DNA TGTGCCAGCAGCTTAGTTCGCCCCCCGGGAGGAAGGAGCTCCTACGAGCAGTACTTC.